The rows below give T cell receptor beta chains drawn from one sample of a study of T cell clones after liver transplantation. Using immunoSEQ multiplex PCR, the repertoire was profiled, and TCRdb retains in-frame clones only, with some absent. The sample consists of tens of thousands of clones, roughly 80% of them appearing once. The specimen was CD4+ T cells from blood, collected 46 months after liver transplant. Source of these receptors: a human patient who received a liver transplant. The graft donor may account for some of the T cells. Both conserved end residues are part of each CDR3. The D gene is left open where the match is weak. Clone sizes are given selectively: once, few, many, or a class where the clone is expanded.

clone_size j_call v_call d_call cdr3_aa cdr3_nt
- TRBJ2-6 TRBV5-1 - CASSLLSGANVLTF TGCGCCAGCAGCCTCCTCTCTGGGGCCAACGTCCTGACTTTC
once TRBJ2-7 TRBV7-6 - CASSPWTDPHEQYF TGTGCCAGCAGCCCGTGGACAGATCCTCACGAGCAGTACTTC
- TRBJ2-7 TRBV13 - CASSLQVLMHEQYF TGTGCCAGCAGCCTACAGGTACTTATGCACGAGCAGTACTTC
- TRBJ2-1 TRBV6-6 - CASSSHRSYNEQFF TGTGCCAGCAGTTCCCATCGCTCCTACAATGAGCAGTTCTTC
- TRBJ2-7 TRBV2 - CASRPGLQSYEQYF TGTGCCAGCAGGCCCGGACTCCAATCCTACGAGCAGTACTTC
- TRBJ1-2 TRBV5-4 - CASSDAGGNNYGYTF TGTGCCAGCAGCGACGCGGGGGGGAATAACTATGGCTACACCTTC
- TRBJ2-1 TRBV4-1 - CASSQEGPGGRAASYNEQFF TGCGCCAGCAGCCAAGAAGGCCCTGGTGGGAGAGCCGCATCCTACAATGAGCAGTTCTTC
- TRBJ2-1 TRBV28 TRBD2 CASSGLAYQQNYNEQFF TGTGCCAGCAGTGGACTAGCGTATCAGCAAAACTACAATGAGCAGTTCTTC
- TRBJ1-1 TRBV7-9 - CASSLGENTEAFF TGTGCCAGCAGCTTAGGGGAGAACACTGAAGCTTTCTTT
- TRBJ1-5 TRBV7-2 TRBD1 CASSPLRGEGQPQHF TGTGCCAGCAGCCCCCTCAGGGGGGAGGGTCAGCCCCAGCATTTT
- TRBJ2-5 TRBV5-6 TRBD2 CASSLFGLAGGQETQYF TGTGCCAGCAGCTTGTTTGGCCTAGCGGGTGGTCAAGAGACCCAGTACTTC
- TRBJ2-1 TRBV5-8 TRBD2 CASSVGLATYNEQFF TGTGCCAGCAGCGTCGGACTAGCGACCTACAATGAGCAGTTCTTC
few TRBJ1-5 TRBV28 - CASAGDVSNQPQHF TGTGCCAGCGCCGGGGACGTCTCCAATCAGCCCCAGCATTTT